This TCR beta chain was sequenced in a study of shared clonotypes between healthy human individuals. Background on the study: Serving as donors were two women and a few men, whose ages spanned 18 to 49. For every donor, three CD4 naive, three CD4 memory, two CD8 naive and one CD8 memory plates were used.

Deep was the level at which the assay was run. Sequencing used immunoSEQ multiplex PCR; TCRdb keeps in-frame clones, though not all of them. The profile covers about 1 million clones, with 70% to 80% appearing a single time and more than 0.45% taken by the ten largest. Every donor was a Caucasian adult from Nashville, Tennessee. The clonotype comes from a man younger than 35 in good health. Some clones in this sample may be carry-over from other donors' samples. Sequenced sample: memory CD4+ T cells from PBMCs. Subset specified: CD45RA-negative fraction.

The CDR3, as DNA: TGTGCCAGCAAAACTGAACCCAGCGAGCAGTACTTC. This gives the protein CASKTEPSEQYF. The V gene is TRBV6-6, the J gene TRBJ2-7; D gene uncertain. Trimming left V 7 bases short and J 6 bases short, with 13 bases between. CDR1 and CDR2 from the germline V gene are MNHNY and SVGAGI (reference sequence). CDR3 length equals 12 residues.